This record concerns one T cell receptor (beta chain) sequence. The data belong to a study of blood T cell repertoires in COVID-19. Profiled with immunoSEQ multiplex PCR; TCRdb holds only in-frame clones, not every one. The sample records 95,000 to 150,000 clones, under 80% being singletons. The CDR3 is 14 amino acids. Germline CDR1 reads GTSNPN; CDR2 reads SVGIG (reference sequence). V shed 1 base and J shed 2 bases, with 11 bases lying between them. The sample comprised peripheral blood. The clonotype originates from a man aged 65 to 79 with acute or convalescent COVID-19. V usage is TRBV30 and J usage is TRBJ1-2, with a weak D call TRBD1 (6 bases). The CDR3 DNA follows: TGTGCCTGGAGTGCGGACCAGGGGAACTATGGCTACACCTTC. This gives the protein CAWSADQGNYGYTF.